Presented here are 5 T cell receptor beta chains from one specimen sequenced in a study of graft-versus-host responses after intestinal transplantation. TCRdb keeps only in-frame clones here, not all; method: immunoSEQ multiplex PCR. The table lists 90,000 to 120,000 clones, 87% of them singletons, with less than 0.85% in the top ten. The antigens of these receptors remain unknown. The sequenced sample was unstimulated CD4+ T cells sorted from spleen or lymph node cells, obtained before transplant. All receptors come from a human donor who was the organ donor for an intestinal transplant.

The chain recombines TRBV6-1 with TRBJ2-7, with TRBD1 matching over 7 bases. The V gene end was trimmed by 5 bases and the J gene end by 4 bases; junction bases not matched to a gene: 8. The CDR3 is 14 residues long. CDR1 is MNHNS, CDR2 SASEGT, per germline. The CDR3 here is CASSLRDSSYEQYF. The CDR3 DNA is TGTGCCAGCAGTCTTCGGGACAGCTCTTACGAGCAGTACTTC.

The genes are TRBV11-1 and TRBJ1-2; D gene uncertain. Germline V CDR1 and CDR2: SGHAT, FQDESV (reference sequence). Trimming left V 5 bases short and J 4 bases short, with 8 bases between. The CDR3 sequence is 12 residues long. The CDR3: CASSPGSYGYTF. CDR3 bases: TGTGCCAGCAGCCCCGGCAGCTATGGCTACACCTTC.

The chain joins TRBV4-1 to TRBJ2-1, with 7 bases fitting TRBD2. The germline V gene has CDR1 MGHRA and CDR2 YSYEKL. CDR3 length equals 16 residues. Trimming at V came to 1 base and at J to 6 bases, leaving 9 bases not matched to a gene. CDR3 loop: CASSQALAAGGNEQFF. In DNA, the CDR3 is TGCGCCAGCAGCCAAGCTCTAGCGGCCGGGGGCAATGAGCAGTTCTTC.

This clone was recorded a few times. V and J are TRBV15 and TRBJ2-5; 8 bases fit TRBD2. Germline CDR1 reads LNHNV; CDR2 reads YYDKDF (reference sequence). Trimming at V came to 0 bases and at J to 4 bases, leaving 7 bases not matched to a gene. The CDR3 runs 16 residues. The CDR3 spells CATSREVGRGAETQYF. The CDR3 DNA sequence: TGTGCCACCAGCAGAGAGGTGGGGCGGGGGGCAGAGACCCAGTACTTC.

This sequence joins TRBV5-1 and TRBJ2-4; TRBD2 is a possible D gene (5 bases). V lost 4 bases to trimming and J lost 2 bases, with 13 bases between them. Germline CDR1 and CDR2: SGHRS and YFSETQ. CDR3 length: 15 residues. The CDR3: CASSVSGPPKNIQYF. CDR3 DNA: TGCGCCAGCAGCGTGAGCGGACCCCCCAAAAACATTCAGTACTTC.